One TCR beta chain is described in this entry. Its specificity is not known. The data stem from a study of shared clonotypes between healthy human individuals. Study results and caveats: Exclusively blood specimens were collected; tissue repertoires likely differ.

The donors, all of them Caucasian adults, lived in Nashville, Tennessee. Around 310 ng DNA, roughly 30,000 T cell genomes, went into unsorted PBMC replicate PCRs. Per the authors' pipeline: Junction-only sequences without quality scores came from ImmunoSEQ, so filtering differed. Only in-frame clones appear in the TCRdb table, and some are missing; sequencing was by immunoSEQ multiplex PCR. For V, J and clone size, that table is used; D and trimming come from the DNA. In the table there are around 440,000 clones, around 77% of which are singletons. This receptor was obtained from a woman aged 40 to 50 in good health. Some clones in this sample may be carry-over from other donors' samples. The sample taken for sequencing was PBMCs.

This chain's CDR3 is CASSATRPRNTGELFF. CDR3 bases: TGTGCCAGCAGTGCGACTAGACCGAGAAACACCGGGGAGCTGTTTTTT. The rearrangement links TRBV2 to TRBJ2-2, with a possible D match to TRBD2 (6 bases). Per the germline V gene, CDR1 is SNHLY and CDR2 is FYNNEI. The CDR3 consists of 16 residues. V lost 4 bases and J 2 bases, leaving 14 bases between the germline ends.